A selection of T cell receptor beta chains follows, all from one sample in a study of blood T cell repertoires in COVID-19. Sequenced by immunoSEQ multiplex PCR; TCRdb stores in-frame clones only, minus some. This sample has 80,000 to 85,000 clones, with almost 90% found just once. Sequenced material: peripheral blood. These receptor sequences come from a woman aged 80 or over with acute or convalescent COVID-19. Each CDR3 is given with its conserved first and last residue. The size entry is marked missing in some rows and otherwise reads once, few, many or a size class.

v_call clone_size cdr3_aa
TRBV2 NA CASSSNYGYTF
TRBV6-2/TRBV6-3 few CASSYTSGGASYEQYF
TRBV5-6 NA CASSLRHKDYEQYF
TRBV5-4 NA CASSPAEGGPWTEAFF
TRBV6-2/TRBV6-3 NA CASSFTVSGRAGYEQYF
TRBV19 NA CASGFRDSSYEQYF
TRBV5-1 NA CASSLAPLGGGTDTQYF
TRBV7-2 NA CASSPGTERTYGYTF
TRBV18 NA CASSPRGAGTGGRNTEAFF
TRBV5-4 NA CASRSGANVLTF
TRBV12-5 NA CASGLGPSDTQYF
TRBV7-9 once CASSRDNGGEQFF
TRBV4-1 NA CASSISGQEPDTQYF
TRBV5-1 NA CASSLPGFYEQYF
TRBV19 NA CASGRGNNEQFF
TRBV5-6 NA CASRRLQGAGYGYTF
TRBV7-3 NA CASSLSGPHSGNTIYF
TRBV18 NA CASSPSRNSPLHF
TRBV6-5 NA CASSDFWGVSYEQYF
TRBV5-5 NA CASSPNSDEQYF
TRBV15 NA CATSRAGTANTEAFF
TRBV2 once CASSEWRTTSGNTIYF
TRBV11-2 NA CASSLTSGSGNEQFF
TRBV11-3 NA CASSFGGGAVGELFF
TRBV30 few CAWTHRGTDTQYF
TRBV2 few CASRGDSYNQPQHF
TRBV5-1 NA CASSLDATGNQPQHF
TRBV5-8 NA CASSWGLAGGLDNEQFF
TRBV7-2 NA CASSSRGVAGTDTQYF
TRBV9 NA CASSVDDRGTGYTF
TRBV18 NA CASSPRQGNEKLFF
TRBV30 NA CAWSPPGLAIVGETQYF
TRBV5-1 NA CASSLEGSNYGYTF
TRBV5-1 NA CASSLDDGDGYTF
TRBV6-5 NA CASRSPVDEQYF
TRBV4-1 NA CASSPYRGQGNEKLFF
TRBV6-2/TRBV6-3 once CASSYSRAYEQYF
TRBV10-2 NA CASSTGFGREKLFF
TRBV19 NA CATGQGDQPQHF
TRBV6-6 NA CATLGPTGRGYEQYF
TRBV5-1 NA CASSVGHGMNTEAFF
TRBV19 NA CASSSRTEAFF
TRBV5-1 NA CASSWTSGTNEQFF
TRBV5-1 NA CASSPRTGTNTEAFF
TRBV30 NA CAWSSGSPDTQYF
TRBV7-9 NA CASSHYSGRGTYNEQFF
TRBV19 NA CASSIRAGTRNEQFF
TRBV15 NA CATSRVGTGDSPLHF
TRBV6-2/TRBV6-3 few CASSYPSGGHNEQFF
TRBV3-1/TRBV3-2 few CATYRDNGYTF
TRBV7-2 NA CASSPHQTGGGYTF
TRBV12-5 NA CASGGTSPEAFF
TRBV23-1 NA CASSQSHPDSCSSYTF
TRBV2 NA CASRRADTQYF
TRBV4-2 NA CASSERGGINEQFF